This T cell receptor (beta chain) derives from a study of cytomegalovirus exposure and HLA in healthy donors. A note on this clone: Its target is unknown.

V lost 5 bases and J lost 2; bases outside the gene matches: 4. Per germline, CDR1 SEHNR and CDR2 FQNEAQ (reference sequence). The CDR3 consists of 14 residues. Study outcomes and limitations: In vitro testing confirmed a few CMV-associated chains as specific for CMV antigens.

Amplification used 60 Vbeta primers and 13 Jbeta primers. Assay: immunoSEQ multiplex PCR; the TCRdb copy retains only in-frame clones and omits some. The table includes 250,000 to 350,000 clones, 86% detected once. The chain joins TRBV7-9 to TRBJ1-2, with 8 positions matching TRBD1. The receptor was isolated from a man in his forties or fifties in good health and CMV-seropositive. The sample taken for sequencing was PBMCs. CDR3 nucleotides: TGTGCCAGCAGCCTCAGGGACAGGAACTATGGCTACACCTTC. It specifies CASSLRDRNYGYTF.